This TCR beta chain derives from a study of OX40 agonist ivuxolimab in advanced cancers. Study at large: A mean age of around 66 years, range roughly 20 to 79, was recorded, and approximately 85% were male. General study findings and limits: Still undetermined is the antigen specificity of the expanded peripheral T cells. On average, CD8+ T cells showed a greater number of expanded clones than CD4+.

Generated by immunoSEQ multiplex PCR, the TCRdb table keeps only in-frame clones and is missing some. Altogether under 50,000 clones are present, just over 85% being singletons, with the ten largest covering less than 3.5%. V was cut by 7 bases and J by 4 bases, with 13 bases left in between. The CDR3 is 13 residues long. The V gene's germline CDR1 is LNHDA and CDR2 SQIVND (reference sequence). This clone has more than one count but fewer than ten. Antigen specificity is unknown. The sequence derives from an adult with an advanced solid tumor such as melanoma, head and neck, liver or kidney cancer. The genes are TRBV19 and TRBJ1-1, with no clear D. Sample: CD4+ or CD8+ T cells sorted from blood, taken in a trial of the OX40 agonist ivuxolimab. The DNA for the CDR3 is TGTGCCAGTAACAACGTCTTTGGCACTGAAGCTTTCTTT. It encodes CASNNVFGTEAFF.